This is a list of T cell receptor beta chains from one sample in a study of CD8+CD57+ T cells in acquired aplastic anemia. TCRdb itself ran the reads through MiXCR, one entry per CDR3 protein. The table includes around 500,000 distinct CDR3 sequences, around 30% detected once. Input material: sorted CD4+, CD8+, or CD8+CD57+ T cells (not recorded which) from PBMCs. Every receptor here comes from a human donor with aplastic anemia. CDR3s include the opening cysteine and the closing phenylalanine or tryptophan. The D gene is left open where the match is weak. Not every row has a clone size; where given, it reads once, few, many or a size class.

>-|few|TRBV19|TRBJ1-4
TGTGCCACGGGCCTAAATGAAAAACTGTTTTTT
CATGLNEKLFF
>-|many|TRBV29-1|TRBJ1-1
TGCAGCGTTGTTGATCCGGGACCGCCAGCTTTCTTT
CSVVDPGPPAFF
>-|few|TRBV20-1|TRBJ2-4
TGCAGTGCTAGAGACGACTCGCTAGCCAAAAACATTCAGTACTTC
CSARDDSLAKNIQYF
>TRBD1|-|TRBV15|TRBJ1-2
TGTGCCACCAAACAGGGGGCTGCGGACTATGGCTACACCTTC
CATKQGAADYGYTF
>TRBD2|once|TRBV11-1|TRBJ2-1
TGTGCCAGCAGCTTAGCGTCTCTAGCGGGAGCCGGATGGTCCTACAATGAGCAGTTCTTC
CASSLASLAGAGWSYNEQFF
>-|many|TRBV7-2|TRBJ1-2
TGTGCCAGCAGCCCATTTACTGGCTACACCTTC
CASSPFTGYTF
>-|-|TRBV20-1|TRBJ2-3
TGCAGTGCTAGTGGGGCTTCACCAGATACGCAGTATTTT
CSASGASPDTQYF
>-|many|TRBV19|TRBJ2-7
TGTGCCAGTAGTAAGAGGGGGAGGTACGAGCAGTACTTC
CASSKRGRYEQYF
>TRBD1|-|TRBV11-2|TRBJ1-1
TGTGCCAGCAGCCTAATACAGGGGGCAACTGAAGCTTTCTTT
CASSLIQGATEAFF
>TRBD2|-|TRBV15|TRBJ2-7
TGTGCCACCAGCAGAGGAGGGACTAGTCTCGAGCAGTACTTC
CATSRGGTSLEQYF
>-|-|TRBV20-1|TRBJ1-1
TGCAGTGCGCAAGCGGGACAATTGAACACTGAAGCTTTCTTT
CSAQAGQLNTEAFF
>-|many|TRBV7-2|TRBJ1-2
TGTGCCAGCAGCTTATCCCTCTTCTTGTCTGGACAGCTCTATGGCTACACCTTC
CASSLSLFLSGQLYGYTF
>TRBD1|once|TRBV25-1|TRBJ1-1
TGTGCCAGCGGAACCGACAGGGTACCGAATGAAGCTTTCTTT
CASGTDRVPNEAFF
>-|many|TRBV29-1|TRBJ2-3
TGCAGCGGTCGACAGGCCCCGACAGATACGCAGTATTTT
CSGRQAPTDTQYF
>-|few|TRBV9|TRBJ2-1
TGTGCCAGCAGCGTAGACTTGGAGAATGAGCAGTTCTTC
CASSVDLENEQFF
>TRBD2|many|TRBV7-3|TRBJ2-1
TGTGCCAGCAGTAGCGGGAGCTACAATGAGCAGTTCTTC
CASSSGSYNEQFF
>-|-|TRBV11-3|TRBJ2-1
TGTGCCAGCAGCTTAGGTTCTATCGGTGAGCAGTTCTTC
CASSLGSIGEQFF
>TRBD1|many|TRBV24-1|TRBJ2-5
TGTGCCACCAGTGACCCCGGGACAGGGGGCGGGGAGACCCAGTACTTC
CATSDPGTGGGETQYF
>-|many|TRBV7-6|TRBJ2-7
TGTGCCAGCAGCTTATTTAGGCGGGAGCAGTACTTC
CASSLFRREQYF
>-|-|TRBV3-1|TRBJ1-2
TGTGCCAGCAGCCAAGGGTTCCTCTATGGCTACACCTTC
CASSQGFLYGYTF
>TRBD1|-|TRBV15|TRBJ1-2
TGTGCCACCAGCAGAGATCTCACCGGGGACAGGGGATACTATGGCTACACCTTC
CATSRDLTGDRGYYGYTF
>TRBD1|few|TRBV7-3|TRBJ1-1
TGTGCCAGCAGCTTAACAGGGGGCTCCCACATGAACACTGAAGCTTTCTTT
CASSLTGGSHMNTEAFF
>-|-|TRBV2|TRBJ1-2
TGTGCCAGCAGGGACACTGGAAACACCTTC
CASRDTGNTF
>TRBD2|-|TRBV2|TRBJ2-7
TGTGCCAGCATCGGGACTAGGAGCTCCTACGAGCAGTACTTC
CASIGTRSSYEQYF
>-|-|TRBV10-2|TRBJ1-5
TGCGCCAGCAGTGAGCCTCAGGGGAAAACGACCTCTAGCAATCAGCCCCAGCATTTT
CASSEPQGKTTSSNQPQHF
>TRBD2|-|TRBV7-3|TRBJ2-1
TGTGCCAGCAGCGGAGCGGGAGGGCCTTACAATGAGCAGTTCTTC
CASSGAGGPYNEQFF
>TRBD1|few|TRBV12-3/TRBV12-4|TRBJ1-2
TGTGCCAGCAGACCCCAGGGGGCCCCTAACTATGGCTACACCTTC
CASRPQGAPNYGYTF
>TRBD1|many|TRBV24-1|TRBJ2-5
TGTGCCACCAGTGATCCCGGACAGGGAGAGACCCAGTACTTC
CATSDPGQGETQYF
>-|few|TRBV19|TRBJ2-7
TGTGCCAGTAGTAGGGCCGTACACTACGAGCAGTACTTC
CASSRAVHYEQYF
>TRBD1|many|TRBV2|TRBJ2-7
TGTGCCAGCAGTATAGGGGACAGGGTGCTTTCCGAGCAGTACTTC
CASSIGDRVLSEQYF
>-|-|TRBV24-1|TRBJ1-6
TGTGCCACCAGTACTAGCCTAGGAGCATCACCCCTCCACTTT
CATSTSLGASPLHF
>TRBD1|-|TRBV10-3|TRBJ1-3
TGTGCCTCGGACAGGGGATCAGGAAACACCATATATTTT
CASDRGSGNTIYF
>TRBD1|few|TRBV29-1|TRBJ2-4
TGCAGCGTTAAAACAGGGGAAAACATTCAGTACTTC
CSVKTGENIQYF
>-|-|TRBV19|TRBJ2-7
TGTGCCAGTAGTATGGGGCAGGGGCCCTACGAGCAGTACTTC
CASSMGQGPYEQYF
>-|-|TRBV7-3|TRBJ1-1
TGTGCCAGCAGCTTGTCTTGGATTGGCTCTGACACTGAAGCTTTCTTT
CASSLSWIGSDTEAFF
>-|many|TRBV7-2|TRBJ2-3
TGTGCCAGCAGCTCGTACGGCACGACAGATACGCAGTATTTT
CASSSYGTTDTQYF
>TRBD1|few|TRBV24-1|TRBJ2-6
TGTGCCACCCGTAGTAAGGGACAGGATATCTCTGGGGCCAACGTCCTGACTTTC
CATRSKGQDISGANVLTF
>-|many|TRBV2|TRBJ2-4
TGTGCCAGCAGTGACTGGCTAGAGGACATTCAGTACTTC
CASSDWLEDIQYF
>-|few|TRBV7-2|TRBJ2-1
TGTGCCAGCAGCTTAGCGACGGACTTCTCCTACAATGAGCAGTTCTTC
CASSLATDFSYNEQFF
>-|few|TRBV2|TRBJ2-5
TGTGCCAGCAGCGAAACCGACCGGGGTCTGGGAAGGGGAAGGGACGAGACCCAGTACTTC
CASSETDRGLGRGRDETQYF
>-|-|TRBV7-9|TRBJ2-5
TGTGCCAGCGGCCTCCCGTATCAAGAGACCCAGTACTTC
CASGLPYQETQYF
>TRBD1|many|TRBV9|TRBJ1-6
TGTGCCAGCAGTTCGGGACAGGGTAATTCACCCCTCCACTTT
CASSSGQGNSPLHF
>-|many|TRBV30|TRBJ1-3
TGTGCCTGGAGTGTACGGGGCGACACCATATATTTT
CAWSVRGDTIYF
>-|-|TRBV25-1|TRBJ2-5
TGCGCCAGCAGCTTGGTCCCAGGGGAAGAGACCCAGTACTTC
CASSLVPGEETQYF
>-|many|TRBV29-1|TRBJ2-5
TGCAGCGTTGAAGTTGCCCAGGGGACCCAGTACTTC
CSVEVAQGTQYF
>-|-|TRBV20-1|TRBJ2-1
TGCAGTGCTAGCCTAGCGAACAACTACAATGAGCAGTTCTTC
CSASLANNYNEQFF
>-|-|TRBV5-1|TRBJ1-3
TGCGCCAGCAGCTTGGACAGTCAAAACACCATATATTTT
CASSLDSQNTIYF